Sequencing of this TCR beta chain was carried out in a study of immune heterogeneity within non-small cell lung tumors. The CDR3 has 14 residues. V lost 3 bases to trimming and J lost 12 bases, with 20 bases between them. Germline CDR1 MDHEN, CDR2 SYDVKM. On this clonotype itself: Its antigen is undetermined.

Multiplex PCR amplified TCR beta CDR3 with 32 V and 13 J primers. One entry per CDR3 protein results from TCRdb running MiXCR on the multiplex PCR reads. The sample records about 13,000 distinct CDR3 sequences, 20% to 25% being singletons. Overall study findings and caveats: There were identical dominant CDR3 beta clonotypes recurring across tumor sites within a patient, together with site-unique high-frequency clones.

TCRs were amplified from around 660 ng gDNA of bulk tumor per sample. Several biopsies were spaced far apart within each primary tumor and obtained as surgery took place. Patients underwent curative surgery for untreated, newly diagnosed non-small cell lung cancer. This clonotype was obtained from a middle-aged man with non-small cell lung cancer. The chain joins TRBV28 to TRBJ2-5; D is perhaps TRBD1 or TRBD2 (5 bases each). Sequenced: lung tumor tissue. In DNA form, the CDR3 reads TGTGCCAGCAGTTTTTGGGGGTCTCATGTGACGGAGTACTTC. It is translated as CASSFWGSHVTEYF. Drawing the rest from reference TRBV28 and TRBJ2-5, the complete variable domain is DVKVTQSSRYLVKRTGEKVFLECVQDMDHENMFWYRQDPGLGLRLIYFSYDVKMKEKGDIPEGYSVSREKKERFSLILESASTNQTSMYLCASSFWGSHVTEYFGPGTRLLVL.